This TCR beta chain was sequenced during a study of cytomegalovirus exposure and HLA in healthy donors. Points from the study as a whole: Prior analysis indicated that the majority of TCR beta V segments exhibited productivity approximately 87% or approximately 30% of the time.

PCR amplification relied on 60 Vbeta primers (plus 13 Jbeta primers). Clones were read by immunoSEQ multiplex PCR, and TCRdb kept only the in-frame ones, dropping some. In the table there are about 170,000 clones, 73% of which are singletons. Concerning this clone itself: Its antigen remains unidentified.

What was sequenced was PBMCs. The sequence was collected from a woman younger than 35 in good health and CMV-seropositive.

CDR3 nucleotides: TGCAGCGCGGGGACACCAGATGACGAGCAGTACTTC. It specifies CSAGTPDDEQYF. The gene calls are TRBV29-1 and TRBJ2-7; D might be TRBD1 (6 bases). The CDR3 runs 12 residues. Germline V gene sequence: CDR1 SQVTM, CDR2 ANQGSEA. Trimming took 7 bases from V and 5 from J, leaving 15 bases between them.